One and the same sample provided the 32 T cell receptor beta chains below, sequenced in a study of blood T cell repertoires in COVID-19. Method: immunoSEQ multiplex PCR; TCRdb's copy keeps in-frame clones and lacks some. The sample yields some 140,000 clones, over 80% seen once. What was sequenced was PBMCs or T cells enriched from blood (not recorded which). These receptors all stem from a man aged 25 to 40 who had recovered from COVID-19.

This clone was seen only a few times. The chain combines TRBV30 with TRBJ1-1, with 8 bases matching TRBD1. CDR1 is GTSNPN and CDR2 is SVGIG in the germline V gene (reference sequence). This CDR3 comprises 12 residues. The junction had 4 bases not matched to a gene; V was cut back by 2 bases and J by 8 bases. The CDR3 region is CAWSSRQGEAFF. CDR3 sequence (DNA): TGTGCCTGGAGTTCCCGACAGGGGGAAGCTTTCTTT.

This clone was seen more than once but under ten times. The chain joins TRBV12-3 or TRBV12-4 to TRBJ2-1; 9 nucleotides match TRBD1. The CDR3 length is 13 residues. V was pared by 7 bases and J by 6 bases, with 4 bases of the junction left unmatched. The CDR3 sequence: CASILTGGNEQFF. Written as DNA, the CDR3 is TGTGCCAGCATCCTGACAGGGGGCAATGAGCAGTTCTTC.

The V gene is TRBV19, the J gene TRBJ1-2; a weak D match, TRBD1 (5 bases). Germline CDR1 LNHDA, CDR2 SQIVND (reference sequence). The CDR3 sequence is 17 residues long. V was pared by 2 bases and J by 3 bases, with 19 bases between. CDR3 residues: CASSIYSWGQLDYGYTF. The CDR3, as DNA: TGTGCCAGTAGTATATATAGTTGGGGCCAGCTGGACTATGGCTACACCTTC. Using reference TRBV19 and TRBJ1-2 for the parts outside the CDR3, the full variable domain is DGGITQSPKYLFRKEGQNVTLSCEQNLNHDAMYWYRQDPGQGLRLIYYSQIVNDFQKGDIAEGYSVSREKKESFPLTVTSAQKNPTAFYLCASSIYSWGQLDYGYTFGSGTRLTVV.

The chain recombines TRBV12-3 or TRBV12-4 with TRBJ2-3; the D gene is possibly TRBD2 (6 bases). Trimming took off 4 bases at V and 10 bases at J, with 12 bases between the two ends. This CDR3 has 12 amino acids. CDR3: CASSSRDSAQYF. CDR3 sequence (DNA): TGTGCCAGCAGTTCCCGGGACTCTGCGCAGTATTTT.

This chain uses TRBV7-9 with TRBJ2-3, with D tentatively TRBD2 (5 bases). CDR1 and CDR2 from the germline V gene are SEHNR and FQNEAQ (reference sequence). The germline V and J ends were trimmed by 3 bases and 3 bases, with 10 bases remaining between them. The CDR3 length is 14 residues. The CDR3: CASSLTGSTDTQYF. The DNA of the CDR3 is TGTGCCAGCAGCTTGACGGGGTCGACAGATACGCAGTATTTT.

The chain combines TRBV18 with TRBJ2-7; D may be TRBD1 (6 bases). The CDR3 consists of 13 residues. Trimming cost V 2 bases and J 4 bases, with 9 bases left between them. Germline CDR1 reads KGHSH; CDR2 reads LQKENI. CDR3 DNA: TGTGCCAGCTCACCAACAGGGATTTACGAGCAGTACTTC. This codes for CASSPTGIYEQYF.

The CDR3 spells CASRSNNSPLHF. The CDR3 DNA sequence: TGTGCCAGCAGGTCAAATAATTCACCCCTCCACTTT. The V call is TRBV6-5, the J call TRBJ1-6; D unresolved. Germline V lookup: CDR1 MNHEY, CDR2 SVGAGI. The V gene lost 6 bases and the J gene lost 5 bases, with 5 bases spanning the gap. The CDR3 is 12 residues long.

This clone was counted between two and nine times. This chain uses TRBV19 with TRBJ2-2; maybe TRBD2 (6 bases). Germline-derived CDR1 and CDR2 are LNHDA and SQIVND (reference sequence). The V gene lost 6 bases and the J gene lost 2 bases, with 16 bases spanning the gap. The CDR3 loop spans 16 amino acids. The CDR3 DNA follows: TGTGCCAGTAGACCACTAGCCCGCCCAAACACCGGGGAGCTGTTTTTT. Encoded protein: CASRPLARPNTGELFF.

CDR3 sequence: CASGTGGKETQYF. The DNA of the CDR3 is TGCGCCAGTGGGACGGGGGGGAAAGAGACCCAGTACTTC. The chain recombines TRBV23-1 with TRBJ2-5; the match to TRBD2 covers 8 bases. TRBV23-1 is an ORF for which the function is uncertain. The CDR3 contains 13 residues. Unmatched junction bases numbered 6, after V lost 9 bases and J lost 3 bases.

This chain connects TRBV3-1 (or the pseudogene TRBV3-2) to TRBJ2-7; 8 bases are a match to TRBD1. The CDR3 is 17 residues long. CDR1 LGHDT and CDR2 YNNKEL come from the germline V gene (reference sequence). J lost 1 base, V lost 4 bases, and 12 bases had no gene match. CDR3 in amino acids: CASSPGLFGTGSYEQYF. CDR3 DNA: TGTGCCAGCAGCCCCGGACTTTTCGGGACAGGATCCTACGAGCAGTACTTC.

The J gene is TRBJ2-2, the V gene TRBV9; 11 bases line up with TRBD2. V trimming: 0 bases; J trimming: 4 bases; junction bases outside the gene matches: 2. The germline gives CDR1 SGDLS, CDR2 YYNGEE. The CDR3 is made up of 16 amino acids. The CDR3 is CASSVVGLAVTGELFF. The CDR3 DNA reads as TGTGCCAGCAGCGTAGTGGGACTAGCGGTCACCGGGGAGCTGTTTTTT.

The CDR3 sequence is CASSLTAGATDTQYF. CDR3 nucleotides: TGTGCCAGCAGCTTAACGGCGGGGGCCACAGATACGCAGTATTTT. This chain uses TRBV7-2 with TRBJ2-3, with a possible D match to TRBD2 (7 bases). V lost 2 bases and J lost 2, with 11 bases in between. CDR1 and CDR2 from the germline V gene are SGHTA and FQGNSA. The CDR3 is 15 residues long.

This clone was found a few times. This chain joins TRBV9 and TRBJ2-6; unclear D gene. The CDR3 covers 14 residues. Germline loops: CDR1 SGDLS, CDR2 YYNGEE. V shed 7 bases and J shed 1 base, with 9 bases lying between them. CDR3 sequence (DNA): TGTGCCAGCTTGGCGGAGTCTGGGGCCAACGTCCTGACTTTC. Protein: CASLAESGANVLTF.

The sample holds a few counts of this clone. The CDR3, as DNA: TGTGCCAGCTCACCGCAGGGACTAGCGGACCGCACAGATACGCAGTATTTT. Its protein product is CASSPQGLADRTDTQYF. This chain uses TRBV18 with TRBJ2-3; 11 positions match TRBD2. J was trimmed by 1 base and V by 3 bases; bases with no gene match: 6. CDR3 length: 17 residues. Looked up from germline, CDR1 is KGHSH and CDR2 is LQKENI.

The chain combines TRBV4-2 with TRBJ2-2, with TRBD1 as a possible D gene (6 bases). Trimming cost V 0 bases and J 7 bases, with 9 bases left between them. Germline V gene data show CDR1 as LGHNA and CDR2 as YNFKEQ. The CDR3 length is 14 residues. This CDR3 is CASSQDRGIGELFF. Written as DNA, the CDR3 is TGTGCCAGCAGCCAAGATAGGGGGATCGGGGAGCTGTTTTTT.

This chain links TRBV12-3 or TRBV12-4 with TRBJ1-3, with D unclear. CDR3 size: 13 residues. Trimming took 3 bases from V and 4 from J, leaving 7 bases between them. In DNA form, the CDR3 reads TGTGCCAGCAGTTTCGCGGCAGGAAACACCATATATTTT. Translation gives CASSFAAGNTIYF.

CDR3 coding DNA: TGCGCCAGCAGCTTGAGACTAGCGGGAGGATTCGCGAACACCGGGGAGCTGTTTTTT. Its translation: CASSLRLAGGFANTGELFF. V is TRBV5-1 and J is TRBJ2-2; TRBD2 matches 13 bases. This CDR3 has 19 residues. Trimming removed 1 base from V and 0 bases from J; junction bases left unmatched: 6. Germline V gene sequence: CDR1 SGHRS, CDR2 YFSETQ.

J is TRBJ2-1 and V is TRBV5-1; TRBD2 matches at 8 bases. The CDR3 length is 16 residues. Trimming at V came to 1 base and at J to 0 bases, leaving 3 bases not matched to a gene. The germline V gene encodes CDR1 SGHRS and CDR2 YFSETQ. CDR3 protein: CASSLSGSSSYNEQFF. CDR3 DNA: TGCGCCAGCAGCTTGAGCGGGAGCAGCTCCTACAATGAGCAGTTCTTC.

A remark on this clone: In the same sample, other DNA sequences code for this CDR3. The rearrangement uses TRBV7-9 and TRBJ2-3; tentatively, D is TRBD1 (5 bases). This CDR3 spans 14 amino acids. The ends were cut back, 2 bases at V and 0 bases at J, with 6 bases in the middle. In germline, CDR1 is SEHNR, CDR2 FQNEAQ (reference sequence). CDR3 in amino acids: CASSLQGSTDTQYF. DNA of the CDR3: TGTGCCAGCAGCTTACAGGGAAGCACAGATACGCAGTATTTT.

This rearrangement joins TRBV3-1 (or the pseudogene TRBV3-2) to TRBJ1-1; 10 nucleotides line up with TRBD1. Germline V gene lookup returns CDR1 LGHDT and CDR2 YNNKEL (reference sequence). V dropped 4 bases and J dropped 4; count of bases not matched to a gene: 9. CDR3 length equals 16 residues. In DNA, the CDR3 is TGTGCCAGCAGCCCCCCGTGGGACAGGGGCGGCACTGAAGCTTTCTTT. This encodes CASSPPWDRGGTEAFF.

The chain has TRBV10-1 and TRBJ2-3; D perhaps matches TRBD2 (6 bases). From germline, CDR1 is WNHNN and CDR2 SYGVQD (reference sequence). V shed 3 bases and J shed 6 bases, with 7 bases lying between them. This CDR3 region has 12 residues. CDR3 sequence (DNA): TGCGCCAGCAGTGATAGCGGTGATACGCAGTATTTT. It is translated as CASSDSGDTQYF.

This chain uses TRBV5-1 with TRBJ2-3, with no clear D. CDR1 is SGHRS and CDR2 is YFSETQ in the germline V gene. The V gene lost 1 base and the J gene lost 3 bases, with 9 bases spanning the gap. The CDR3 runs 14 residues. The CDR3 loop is CASSLNQVTDTQYF. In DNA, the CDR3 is TGCGCCAGCAGCTTGAACCAGGTAACAGATACGCAGTATTTT.

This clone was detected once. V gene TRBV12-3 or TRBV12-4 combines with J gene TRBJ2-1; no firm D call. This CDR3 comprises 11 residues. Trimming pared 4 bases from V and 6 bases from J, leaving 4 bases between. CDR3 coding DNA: TGTGCCAGCAGTTCTATCAATGAGCAGTTCTTC. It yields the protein CASSSINEQFF.

CDR3 region: CASTGGNQPQHF. The CDR3 DNA is TGTGCCAGTACAGGGGGCAATCAGCCCCAGCATTTT. The genes are TRBV9 and TRBJ1-5, with 7 bases aligning to TRBD1. The CDR3 is made up of 12 amino acids. CDR1 and CDR2 (germline): SGDLS, YYNGEE. V lost 8 bases and J lost 2; bases outside the gene matches: 1.

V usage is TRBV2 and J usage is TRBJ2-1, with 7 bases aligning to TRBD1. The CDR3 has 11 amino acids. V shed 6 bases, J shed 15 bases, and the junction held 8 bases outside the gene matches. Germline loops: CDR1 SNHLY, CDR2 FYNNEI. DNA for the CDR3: TGTGCCAGCAGCGACCAGGGGGTTCTGTTCTTC. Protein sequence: CASSDQGVLFF.

The CDR3 DNA sequence: TGTGCCAGCAGCGTGGAACAGGGGGCAAGCTCTGGAAACACCATATATTTT. It yields the protein CASSVEQGASSGNTIYF. V gene TRBV5-4 combines with J gene TRBJ1-3, with 9 bases identical to TRBD1. The CDR3 sequence is 17 residues long. Germline trimming cut 4 bases from V and 0 bases from J; bases unmatched to any gene: 8. Germline CDR1 reads SGHNT; CDR2 reads YYREEE (reference sequence).

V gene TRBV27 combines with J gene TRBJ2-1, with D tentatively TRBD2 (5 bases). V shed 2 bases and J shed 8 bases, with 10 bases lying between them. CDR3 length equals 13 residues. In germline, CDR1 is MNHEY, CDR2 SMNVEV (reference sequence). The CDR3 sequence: CASSLVWGDEQFF. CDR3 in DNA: TGTGCCAGCAGTTTAGTTTGGGGAGATGAGCAGTTCTTC.

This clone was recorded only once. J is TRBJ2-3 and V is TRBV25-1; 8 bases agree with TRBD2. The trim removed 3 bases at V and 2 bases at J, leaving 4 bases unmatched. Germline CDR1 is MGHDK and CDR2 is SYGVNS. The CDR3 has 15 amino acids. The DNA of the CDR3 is TGTGCCAGCAGTGACGCGGGAGGTGACACAGATACGCAGTATTTT. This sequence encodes CASSDAGGDTDTQYF.

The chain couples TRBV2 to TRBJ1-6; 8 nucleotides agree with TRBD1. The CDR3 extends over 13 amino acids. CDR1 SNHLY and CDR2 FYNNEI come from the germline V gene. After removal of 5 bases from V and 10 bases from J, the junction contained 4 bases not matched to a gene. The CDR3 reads CASSTGGESPLHF. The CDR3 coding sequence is TGTGCCAGCAGTACAGGGGGGGAATCACCCCTCCACTTT.

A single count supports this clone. The CDR3 region has the DNA TGCGCCAGCAGCCAATCCAAGGCGGGACAGGGTTCTGAAGCTTTCTTT. Translated, it gives CASSQSKAGQGSEAFF. The rearrangement uses TRBV4-1 and TRBJ1-1, with TRBD1 identical over 9 bases. CDR1 MGHRA and CDR2 YSYEKL come from the germline V gene. V was clipped by 2 bases and J by 6 bases; unmatched bases: 10. This CDR3 spans 16 amino acids.

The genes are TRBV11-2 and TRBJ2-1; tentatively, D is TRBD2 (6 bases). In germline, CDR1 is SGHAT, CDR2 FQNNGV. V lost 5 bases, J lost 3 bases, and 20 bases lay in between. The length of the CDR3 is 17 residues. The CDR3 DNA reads TGTGCCAGCAGCCTACTGACCGGGGAAGCGGGCTACAATGAGCAGTTCTTC. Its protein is CASSLLTGEAGYNEQFF.

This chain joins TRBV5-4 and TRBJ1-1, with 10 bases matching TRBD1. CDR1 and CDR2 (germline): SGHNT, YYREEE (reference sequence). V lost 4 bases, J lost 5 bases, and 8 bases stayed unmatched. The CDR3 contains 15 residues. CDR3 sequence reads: CASSPRQGARTEAFF. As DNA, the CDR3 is TGTGCCAGCAGCCCAAGACAGGGGGCGAGGACTGAAGCTTTCTTT.